The entry below describes one TCR beta chain. Its antigen remains unknown. The data belong to a study of cytomegalovirus exposure and HLA in healthy donors. Study-level results: As was reported, the classifier diagnosed cytomegalovirus status with high specificity and sensitivity.

The length of the CDR3 is 13 residues. Germline CDR1 and CDR2: MNHNS and SASEGT. The V gene lost 6 bases and the J gene lost 0 bases, with 8 bases spanning the gap. PCR employed 60 Vbeta and 13 Jbeta primers. TCRdb's table, derived via immunoSEQ multiplex PCR, lists solely in-frame clones and lacks some. The sample contains around 40,000 clones, approximately 70% of which appear only once. Each donor was nominally healthy when sampled (though unrecorded immune exposures were likely). This receptor was obtained from a middle-aged man in good health and CMV-seronegative. Sequencing was carried out using PBMCs. The rearrangement uses TRBV6-1 and TRBJ1-1, with D possibly being TRBD1 (6 bases). The CDR3 region is CASRDSLNTEAFF. CDR3 DNA sequence: TGTGCCAGCAGGGACAGTCTGAACACTGAAGCTTTCTTT.